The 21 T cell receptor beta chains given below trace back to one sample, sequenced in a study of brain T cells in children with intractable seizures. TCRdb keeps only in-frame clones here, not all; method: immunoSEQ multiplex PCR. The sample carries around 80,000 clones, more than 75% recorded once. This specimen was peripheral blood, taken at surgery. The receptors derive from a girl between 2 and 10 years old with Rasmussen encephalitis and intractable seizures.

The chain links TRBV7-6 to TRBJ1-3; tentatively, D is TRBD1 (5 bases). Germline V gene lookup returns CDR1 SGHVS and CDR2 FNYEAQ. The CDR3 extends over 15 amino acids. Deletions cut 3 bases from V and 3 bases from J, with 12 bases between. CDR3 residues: CASSFREGLGNTIYF. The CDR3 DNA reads TGTGCCAGCAGCTTTCGGGAGGGGCTTGGAAACACCATATATTTT.

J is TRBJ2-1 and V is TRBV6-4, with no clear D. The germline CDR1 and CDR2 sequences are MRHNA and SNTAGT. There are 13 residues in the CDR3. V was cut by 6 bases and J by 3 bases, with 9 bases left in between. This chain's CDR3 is CASSDGGYNEQFF. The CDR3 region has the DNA TGTGCCAGCAGCGATGGCGGCTACAATGAGCAGTTCTTC.

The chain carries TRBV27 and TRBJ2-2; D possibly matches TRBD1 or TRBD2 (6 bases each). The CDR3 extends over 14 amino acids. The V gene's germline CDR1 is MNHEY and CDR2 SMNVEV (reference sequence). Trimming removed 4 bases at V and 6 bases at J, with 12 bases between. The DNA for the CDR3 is TGTGCCAGCAGTTACGGGGGCGCCGCCGGGGAGCTGTTTTTT. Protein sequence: CASSYGGAAGELFF.

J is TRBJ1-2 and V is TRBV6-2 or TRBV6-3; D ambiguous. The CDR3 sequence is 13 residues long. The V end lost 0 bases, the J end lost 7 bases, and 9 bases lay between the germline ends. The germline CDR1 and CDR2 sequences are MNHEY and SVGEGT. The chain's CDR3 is CASSYSIGIGYTF. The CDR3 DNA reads TGTGCCAGCAGTTACTCGATAGGCATTGGCTACACCTTC.

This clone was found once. CDR3: CASSEGPTGGPSYTF. CDR3 nucleotide sequence: TGTGCCAGCAGTGAAGGACCGACAGGGGGTCCGAGCTACACCTTC. J is TRBJ1-2 and V is TRBV6-1, with 9 bases matching TRBD1. The CDR3 totals 15 residues. After removal of 1 base from V and 9 bases from J, the junction contained 9 bases not matched to a gene. Germline V gives CDR1 MNHNS, CDR2 SASEGT.

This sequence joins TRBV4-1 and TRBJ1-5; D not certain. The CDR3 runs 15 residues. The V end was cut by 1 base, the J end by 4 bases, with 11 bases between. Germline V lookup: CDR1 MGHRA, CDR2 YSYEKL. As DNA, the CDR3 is TGCGCCAGCAGCCAAGGGTTTCAGGATAATCAGCCCCAGCATTTT. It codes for CASSQGFQDNQPQHF.

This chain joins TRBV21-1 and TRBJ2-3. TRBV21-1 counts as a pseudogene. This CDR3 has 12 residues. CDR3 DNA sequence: TGTGCCAGCAGCACTTCAACAGATACGCAGTATTTT. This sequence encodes CASSTSTDTQYF.

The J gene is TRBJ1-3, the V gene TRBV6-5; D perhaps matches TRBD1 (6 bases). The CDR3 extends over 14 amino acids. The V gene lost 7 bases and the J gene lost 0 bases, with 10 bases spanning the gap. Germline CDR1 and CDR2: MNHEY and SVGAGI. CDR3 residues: CASIRTVSGNTIYF. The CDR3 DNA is TGTGCCAGCATTCGGACAGTCTCTGGAAACACCATATATTTT.

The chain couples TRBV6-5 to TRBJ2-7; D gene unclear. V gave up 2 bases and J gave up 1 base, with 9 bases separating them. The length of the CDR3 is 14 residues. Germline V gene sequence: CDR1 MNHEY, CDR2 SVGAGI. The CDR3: CASSYRDGSYEQYF. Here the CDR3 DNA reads TGTGCCAGCAGTTACCGAGACGGTTCCTACGAGCAGTACTTC.

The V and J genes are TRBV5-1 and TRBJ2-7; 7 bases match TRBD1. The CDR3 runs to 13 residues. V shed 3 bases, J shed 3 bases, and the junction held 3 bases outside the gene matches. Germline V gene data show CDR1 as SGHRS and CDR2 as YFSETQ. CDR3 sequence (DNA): TGCGCCAGCAGCTCCCGGACAGGCTACGAGCAGTACTTC. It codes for CASSSRTGYEQYF.

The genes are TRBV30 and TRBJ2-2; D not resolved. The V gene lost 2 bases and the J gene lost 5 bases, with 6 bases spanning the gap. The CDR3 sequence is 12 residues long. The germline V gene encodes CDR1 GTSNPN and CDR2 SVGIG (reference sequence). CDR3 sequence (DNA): TGTGCCTGGAGTTATACGACCGGGGAGCTGTTTTTT. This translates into CAWSYTTGELFF. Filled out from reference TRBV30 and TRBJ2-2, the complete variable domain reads SQTIHQWPATLVQPVGSPLSLECTVEGTSNPNLYWYRQAAGRGLQLLFYSVGIGQISSEVPQNLSASRPQDRQFILSSKKLLLSDSGFYLCAWSYTTGELFFGEGSRLTVL.

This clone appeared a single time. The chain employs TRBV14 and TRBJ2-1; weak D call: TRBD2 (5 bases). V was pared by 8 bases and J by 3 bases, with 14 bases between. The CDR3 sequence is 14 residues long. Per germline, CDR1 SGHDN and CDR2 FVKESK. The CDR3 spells CASSFGRVYNEQFF. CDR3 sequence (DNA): TGTGCCAGCTCGTTCGGGCGGGTCTACAATGAGCAGTTCTTC.

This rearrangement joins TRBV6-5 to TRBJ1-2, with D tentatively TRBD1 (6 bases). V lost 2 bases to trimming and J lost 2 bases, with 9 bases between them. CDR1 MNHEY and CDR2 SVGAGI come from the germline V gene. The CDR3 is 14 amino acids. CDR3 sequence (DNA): TGTGCCAGCAGTTACAGGGGGAGGAACTATGGCTACACCTTC. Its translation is CASSYRGRNYGYTF.

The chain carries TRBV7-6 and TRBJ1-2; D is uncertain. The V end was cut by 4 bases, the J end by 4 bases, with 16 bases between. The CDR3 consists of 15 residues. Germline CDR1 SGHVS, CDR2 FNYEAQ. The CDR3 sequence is CASSYPKPLLYGYTF. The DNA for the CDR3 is TGTGCCAGCAGCTACCCTAAGCCTCTCCTCTATGGCTACACCTTC.

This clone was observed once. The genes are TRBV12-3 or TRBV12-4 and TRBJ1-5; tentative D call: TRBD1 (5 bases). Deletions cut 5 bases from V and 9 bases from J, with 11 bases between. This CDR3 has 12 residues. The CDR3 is CASSIGARPQHF. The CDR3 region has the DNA TGTGCCAGCAGTATCGGGGCGCGGCCCCAGCATTTT.

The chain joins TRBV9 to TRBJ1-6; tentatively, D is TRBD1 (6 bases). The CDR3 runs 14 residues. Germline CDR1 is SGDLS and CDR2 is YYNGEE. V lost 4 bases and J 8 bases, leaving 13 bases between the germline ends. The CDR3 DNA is TGTGCCAGCAGCCCGGGACACTTTGATTCACCCCTCCACTTT. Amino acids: CASSPGHFDSPLHF.

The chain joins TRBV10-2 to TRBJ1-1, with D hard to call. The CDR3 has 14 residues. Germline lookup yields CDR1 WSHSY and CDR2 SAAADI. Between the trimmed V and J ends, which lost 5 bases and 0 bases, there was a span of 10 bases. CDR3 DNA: TGCGCCAGCAGTATCTTAGCTATGAACACTGAAGCTTTCTTT. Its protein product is CASSILAMNTEAFF.

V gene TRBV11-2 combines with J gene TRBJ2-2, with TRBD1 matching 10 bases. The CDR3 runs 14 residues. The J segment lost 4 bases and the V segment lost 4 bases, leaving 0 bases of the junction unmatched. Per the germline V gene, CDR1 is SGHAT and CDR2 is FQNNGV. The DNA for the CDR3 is TGTGCCAGCAGCTGGACAGGGGGCACCGGGGAGCTGTTTTTT. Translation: CASSWTGGTGELFF.

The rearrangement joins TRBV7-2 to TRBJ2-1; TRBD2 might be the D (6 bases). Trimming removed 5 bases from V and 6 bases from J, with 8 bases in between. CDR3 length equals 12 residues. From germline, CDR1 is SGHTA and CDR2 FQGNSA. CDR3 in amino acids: CASSLSGNEQFF. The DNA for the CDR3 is TGTGCCAGCAGCCTTAGCGGCAATGAGCAGTTCTTC. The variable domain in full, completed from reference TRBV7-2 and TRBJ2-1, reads GAGVSQSPSNKVTEKGKDVELRCDPISGHTALYWYRQSLGQGLEFLIYFQGNSAPDKSGLPSDRFSAERTGGSVSTLTIQRTQQEDSAVYLCASSLSGNEQFFGPGTRLTVL.

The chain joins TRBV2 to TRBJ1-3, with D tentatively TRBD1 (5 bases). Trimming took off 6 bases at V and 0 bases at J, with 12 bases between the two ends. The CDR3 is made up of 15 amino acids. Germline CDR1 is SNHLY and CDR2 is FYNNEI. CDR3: CASRGVVVSGNTIYF. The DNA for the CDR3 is TGTGCCAGCAGGGGGGTCGTTGTCTCTGGAAACACCATATATTTT.

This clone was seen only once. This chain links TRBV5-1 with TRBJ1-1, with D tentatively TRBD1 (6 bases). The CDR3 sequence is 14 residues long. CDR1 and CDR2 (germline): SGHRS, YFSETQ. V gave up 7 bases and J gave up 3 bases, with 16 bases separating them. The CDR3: CASAPGDGDTEAFF. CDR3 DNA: TGCGCCAGCGCTCCAGGGGACGGGGACACTGAAGCTTTCTTT. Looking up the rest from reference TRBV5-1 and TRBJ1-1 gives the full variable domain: KAGVTQTPRYLIKTRGQQVTLSCSPISGHRSVSWYQQTPGQGLQFLFEYFSETQRNKGNFPGRFSGRQFSNSRSEMNVSTLELGDSALYLCASAPGDGDTEAFFGQGTRLTVV.